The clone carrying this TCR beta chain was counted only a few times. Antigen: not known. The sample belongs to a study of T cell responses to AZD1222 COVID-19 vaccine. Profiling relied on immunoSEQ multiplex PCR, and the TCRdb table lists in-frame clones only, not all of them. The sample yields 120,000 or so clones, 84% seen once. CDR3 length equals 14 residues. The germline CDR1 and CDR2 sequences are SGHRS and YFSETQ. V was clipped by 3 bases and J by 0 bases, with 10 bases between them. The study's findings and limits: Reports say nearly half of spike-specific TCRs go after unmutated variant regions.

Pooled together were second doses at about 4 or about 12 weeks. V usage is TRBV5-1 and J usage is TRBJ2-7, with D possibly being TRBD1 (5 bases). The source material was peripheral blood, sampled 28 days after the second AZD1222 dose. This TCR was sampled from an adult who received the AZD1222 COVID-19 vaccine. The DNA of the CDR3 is TGCGCCAGCAGCTCTCTGACAGACTCCTACGAGCAGTACTTC. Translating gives CASSSLTDSYEQYF.